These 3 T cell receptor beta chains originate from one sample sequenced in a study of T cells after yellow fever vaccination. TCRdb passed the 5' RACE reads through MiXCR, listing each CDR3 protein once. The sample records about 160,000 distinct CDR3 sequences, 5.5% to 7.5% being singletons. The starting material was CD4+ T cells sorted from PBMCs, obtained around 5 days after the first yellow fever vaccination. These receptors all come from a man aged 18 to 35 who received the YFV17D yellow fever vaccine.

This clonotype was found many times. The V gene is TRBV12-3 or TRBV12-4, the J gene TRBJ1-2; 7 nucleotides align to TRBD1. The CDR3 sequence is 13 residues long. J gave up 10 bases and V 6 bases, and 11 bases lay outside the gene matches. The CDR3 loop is CASRIVEGANYTF. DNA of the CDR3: TGTGCCAGCAGGATCGTGGAGGGGGCTAACTACACCTTC.

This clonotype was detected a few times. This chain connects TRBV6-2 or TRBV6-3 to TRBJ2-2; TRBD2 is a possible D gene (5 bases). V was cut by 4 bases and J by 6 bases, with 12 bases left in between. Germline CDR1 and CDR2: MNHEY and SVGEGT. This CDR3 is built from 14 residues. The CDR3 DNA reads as TGTGCCAGCAGTTCCCCCCTCGGGGCCGGGGAGCTGTTTTTT. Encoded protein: CASSSPLGAGELFF.

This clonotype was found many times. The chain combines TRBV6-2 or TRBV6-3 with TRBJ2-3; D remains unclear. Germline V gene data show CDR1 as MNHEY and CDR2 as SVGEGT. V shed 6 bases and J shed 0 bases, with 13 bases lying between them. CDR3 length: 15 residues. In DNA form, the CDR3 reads TGTGCCAGCAGCCCTCTGCGGAGTAGCACAGATACGCAGTATTTT. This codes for CASSPLRSSTDTQYF.